The present T cell receptor beta chain was sequenced within a study of T cell changes during pregnancy in multiple sclerosis. Sequenced by immunoSEQ multiplex PCR; TCRdb stores in-frame clones only, minus some. This sample has about 80,000 clones, with around nine tenths found just once. With V trimmed by 0 bases and J by 1 base, 2 bases remained unmatched. The CDR3 extends over 15 amino acids. The V gene's germline CDR1 is SGHRS and CDR2 YFSETQ. This receptor was taken from a female donor with multiple sclerosis, enrolled in a pregnancy study. Sequences were derived from CD4+ T cells from peripheral blood mononuclear cells, sampled before pregnancy. The rearrangement uses TRBV5-1 and TRBJ2-5, with 8 positions matching TRBD2. The CDR3 nucleotides are TGCGCCAGCAGCTTGGACGGGAGGGGCCAAGAGACCCAGTACTTC. As protein: CASSLDGRGQETQYF.